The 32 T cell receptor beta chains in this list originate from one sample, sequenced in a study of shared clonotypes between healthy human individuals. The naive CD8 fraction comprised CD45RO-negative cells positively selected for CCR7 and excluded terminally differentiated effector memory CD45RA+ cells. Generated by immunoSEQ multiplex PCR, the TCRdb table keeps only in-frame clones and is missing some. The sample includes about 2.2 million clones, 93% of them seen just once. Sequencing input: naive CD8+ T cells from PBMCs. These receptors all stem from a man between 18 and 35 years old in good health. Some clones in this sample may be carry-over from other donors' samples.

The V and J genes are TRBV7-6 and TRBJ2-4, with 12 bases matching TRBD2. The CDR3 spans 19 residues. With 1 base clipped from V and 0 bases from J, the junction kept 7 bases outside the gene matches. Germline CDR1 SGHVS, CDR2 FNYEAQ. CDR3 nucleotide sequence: TGTGCCAGCAGCTTAGAATCTAGCGGGAGGGCCCTAGCCAAAAACATTCAGTACTTC. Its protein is CASSLESSGRALAKNIQYF.

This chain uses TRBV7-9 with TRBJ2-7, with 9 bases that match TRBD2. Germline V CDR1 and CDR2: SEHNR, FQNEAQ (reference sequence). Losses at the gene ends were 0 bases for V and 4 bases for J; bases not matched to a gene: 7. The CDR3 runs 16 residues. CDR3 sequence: CASSLAGREGLYEQYF. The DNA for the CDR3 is TGTGCCAGCAGCTTAGCGGGGCGGGAGGGACTTTACGAGCAGTACTTC.

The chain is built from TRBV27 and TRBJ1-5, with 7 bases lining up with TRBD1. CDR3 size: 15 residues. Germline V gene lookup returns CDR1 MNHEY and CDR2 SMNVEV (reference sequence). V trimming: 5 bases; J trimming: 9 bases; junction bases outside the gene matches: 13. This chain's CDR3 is CASSARQGPGWPQHF. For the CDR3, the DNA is TGTGCCAGCAGTGCCAGACAGGGTCCGGGGTGGCCCCAGCATTTT.

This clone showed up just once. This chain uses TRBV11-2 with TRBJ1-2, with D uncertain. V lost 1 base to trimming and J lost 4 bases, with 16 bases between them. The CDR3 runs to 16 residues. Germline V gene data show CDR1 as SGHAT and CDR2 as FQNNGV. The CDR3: CASSLVRLGSGYGYTF. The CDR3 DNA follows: TGTGCCAGCAGCTTAGTGCGTCTAGGATCGGGCTATGGCTACACCTTC.

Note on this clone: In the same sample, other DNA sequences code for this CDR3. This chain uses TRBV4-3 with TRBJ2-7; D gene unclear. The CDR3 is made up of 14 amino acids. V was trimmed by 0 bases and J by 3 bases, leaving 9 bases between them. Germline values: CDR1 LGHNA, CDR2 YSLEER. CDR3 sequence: CASSQDLGVYEQYF. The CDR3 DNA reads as TGCGCCAGCAGCCAAGATCTTGGGGTCTACGAGCAGTACTTC.

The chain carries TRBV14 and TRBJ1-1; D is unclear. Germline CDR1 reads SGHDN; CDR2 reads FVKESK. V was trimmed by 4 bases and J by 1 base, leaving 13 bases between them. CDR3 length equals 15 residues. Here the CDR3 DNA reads TGTGCCAGCAGCCTCTTCAAGGGCCAGAACACTGAAGCTTTCTTT. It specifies CASSLFKGQNTEAFF.

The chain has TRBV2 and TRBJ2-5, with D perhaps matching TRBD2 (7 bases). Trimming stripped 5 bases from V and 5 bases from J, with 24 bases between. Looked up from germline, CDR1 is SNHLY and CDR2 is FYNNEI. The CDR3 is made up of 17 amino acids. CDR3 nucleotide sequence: TGTGCCAGCAGTTCCCCAGGTTCGGGGGGCCTCTTCGAGACCCAGTACTTC. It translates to CASSSPGSGGLFETQYF.

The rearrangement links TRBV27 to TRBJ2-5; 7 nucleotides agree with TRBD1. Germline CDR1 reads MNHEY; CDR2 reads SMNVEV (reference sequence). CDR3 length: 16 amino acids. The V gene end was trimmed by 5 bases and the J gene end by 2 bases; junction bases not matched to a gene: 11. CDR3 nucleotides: TGTGCCAGCAGTCCCTACAGGGGTCTGGGTCAAGAGACCCAGTACTTC. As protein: CASSPYRGLGQETQYF.

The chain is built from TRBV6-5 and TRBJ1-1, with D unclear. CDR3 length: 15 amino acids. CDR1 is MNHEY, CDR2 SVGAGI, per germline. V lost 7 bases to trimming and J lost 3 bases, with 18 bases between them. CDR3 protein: CASKWLREGYTEAFF. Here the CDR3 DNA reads TGTGCCAGCAAGTGGTTAAGGGAAGGATACACTGAAGCTTTCTTT.

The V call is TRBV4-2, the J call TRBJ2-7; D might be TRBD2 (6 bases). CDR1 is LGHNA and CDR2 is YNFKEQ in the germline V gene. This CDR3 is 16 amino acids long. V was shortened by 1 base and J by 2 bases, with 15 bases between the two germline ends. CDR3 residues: CASSQGGVGFTYEQYF. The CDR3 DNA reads TGTGCCAGCAGCCAAGGGGGGGTGGGGTTCACCTACGAGCAGTACTTC.

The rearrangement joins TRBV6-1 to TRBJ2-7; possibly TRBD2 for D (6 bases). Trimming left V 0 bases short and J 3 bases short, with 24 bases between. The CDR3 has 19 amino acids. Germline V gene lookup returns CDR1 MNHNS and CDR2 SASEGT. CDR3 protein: CASSEAESGGSQQIYEQYF. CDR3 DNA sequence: TGTGCCAGCAGTGAAGCAGAAAGTGGGGGGAGCCAGCAGATCTACGAGCAGTACTTC.

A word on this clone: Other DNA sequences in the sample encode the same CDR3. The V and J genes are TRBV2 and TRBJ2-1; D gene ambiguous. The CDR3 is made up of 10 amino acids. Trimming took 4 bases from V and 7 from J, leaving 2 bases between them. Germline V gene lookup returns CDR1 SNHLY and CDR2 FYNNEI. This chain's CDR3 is CASSANEQFF. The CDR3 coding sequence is TGTGCCAGCAGTGCTAATGAGCAGTTCTTC.

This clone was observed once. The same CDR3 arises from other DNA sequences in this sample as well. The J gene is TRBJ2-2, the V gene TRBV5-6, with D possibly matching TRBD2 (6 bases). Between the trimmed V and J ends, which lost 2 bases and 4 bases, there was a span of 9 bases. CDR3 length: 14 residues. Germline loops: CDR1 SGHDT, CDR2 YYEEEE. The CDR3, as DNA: TGTGCCAGCAGCTTCGGGACTTTCACCGGGGAGCTGTTTTTT. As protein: CASSFGTFTGELFF. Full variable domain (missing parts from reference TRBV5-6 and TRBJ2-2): DAGVTQSPTHLIKTRGQQVTLRCSPKSGHDTVSWYQQALGQGPQFIFQYYEEEERQRGNFPDRFSGHQFPNYSSELNVNALLLGDSALYLCASSFGTFTGELFFGEGSRLTVL.

The DNA for the CDR3 is TGTGCCAGCAGTGAAAGGGCAGCTGGGGTAGGATATAGCAATCAGCCCCAGCATTTT. Its translation is CASSERAAGVGYSNQPQHF. The J gene is TRBJ1-5, the V gene TRBV6-1; D ambiguous. The CDR3 contains 19 residues. Looked up from germline, CDR1 is MNHNS and CDR2 is SASEGT. V was clipped by 2 bases and J by 0 bases, with 20 bases between them.

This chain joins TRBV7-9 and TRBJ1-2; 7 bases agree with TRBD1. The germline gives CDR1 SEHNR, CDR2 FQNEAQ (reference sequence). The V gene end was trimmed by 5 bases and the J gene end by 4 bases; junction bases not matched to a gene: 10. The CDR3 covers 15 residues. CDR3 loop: CASSEGQGGIYGYTF. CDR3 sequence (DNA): TGTGCCAGCAGCGAGGGTCAGGGGGGGATCTATGGCTACACCTTC.

As DNA, the CDR3 is TGCGCCAGCAGCTTGACTAACCGGGACGGGAGCTCCTACGAGCAGTACTTC. Encoded protein: CASSLTNRDGSSYEQYF. The chain employs TRBV5-1 and TRBJ2-7, with TRBD2 as a possible D gene (6 bases). The V gene lost 1 base and the J gene lost 0 bases, with 17 bases spanning the gap. This CDR3 is 17 amino acids long. The germline gives CDR1 SGHRS, CDR2 YFSETQ.

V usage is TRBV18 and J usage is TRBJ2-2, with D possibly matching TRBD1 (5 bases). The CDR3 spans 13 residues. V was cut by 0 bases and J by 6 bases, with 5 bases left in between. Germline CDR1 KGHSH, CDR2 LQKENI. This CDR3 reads CASSPPGPGELFF. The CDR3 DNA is TGTGCCAGCTCACCACCGGGGCCCGGGGAGCTGTTTTTT.

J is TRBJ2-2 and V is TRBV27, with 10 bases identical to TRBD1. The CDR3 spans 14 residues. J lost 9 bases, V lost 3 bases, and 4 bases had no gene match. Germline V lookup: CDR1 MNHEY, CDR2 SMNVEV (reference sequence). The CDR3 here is CASSLGQGRRELFF. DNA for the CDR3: TGTGCCAGCAGTTTGGGACAGGGGCGAAGGGAGCTGTTTTTT.

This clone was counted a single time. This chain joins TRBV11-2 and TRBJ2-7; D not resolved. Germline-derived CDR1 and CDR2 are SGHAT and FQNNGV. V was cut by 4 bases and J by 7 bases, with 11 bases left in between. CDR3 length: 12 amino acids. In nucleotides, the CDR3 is TGTGCCAGCAGCTCGATCGACCTGGAGCAGTACTTC. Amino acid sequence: CASSSIDLEQYF.

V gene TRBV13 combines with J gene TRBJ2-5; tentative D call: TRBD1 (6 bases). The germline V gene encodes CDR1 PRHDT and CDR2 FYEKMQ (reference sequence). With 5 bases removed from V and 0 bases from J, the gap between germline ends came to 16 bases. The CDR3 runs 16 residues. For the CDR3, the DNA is TGTGCCAGCAGCCCCCGGCAGGGGAACTACCAAGAGACCCAGTACTTC. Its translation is CASSPRQGNYQETQYF.

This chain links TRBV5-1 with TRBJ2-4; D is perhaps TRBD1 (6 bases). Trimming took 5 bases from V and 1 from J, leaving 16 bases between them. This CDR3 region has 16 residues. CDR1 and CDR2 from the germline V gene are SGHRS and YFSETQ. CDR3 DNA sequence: TGCGCCAGCAGAGAGAAGGGGGAAGGGGCCAAAAACATTCAGTACTTC. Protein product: CASREKGEGAKNIQYF.

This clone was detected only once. DNA of the CDR3: TGCGCCAGCAGCAGCGACGGCCGGGAAGCTTTCTTT. Its protein product is CASSSDGREAFF. The J gene is TRBJ1-1, the V gene TRBV5-1; no clear D gene. This CDR3 is 12 amino acids long. Germline-derived CDR1 and CDR2 are SGHRS and YFSETQ. With 4 bases removed from V and 8 bases from J, the gap between germline ends came to 12 bases.

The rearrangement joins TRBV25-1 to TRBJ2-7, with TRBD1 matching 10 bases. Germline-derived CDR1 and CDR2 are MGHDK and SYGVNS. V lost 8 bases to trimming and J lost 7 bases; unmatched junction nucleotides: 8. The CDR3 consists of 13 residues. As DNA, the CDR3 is TGTGCCAGCGAGGACAGGGGGTTGAGGGAGCAGTACTTC. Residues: CASEDRGLREQYF.

In DNA, the CDR3 is TGTGCCAGCAGCTTCTACGAGCAGTACTTC. It specifies CASSFYEQYF. The chain is built from TRBV7-9 and TRBJ2-7; D not resolved. CDR1 is SEHNR, CDR2 FQNEAQ, per germline (reference sequence). This CDR3 contains 10 residues. Trimming removed 3 bases at V and 3 bases at J, with 0 bases between.

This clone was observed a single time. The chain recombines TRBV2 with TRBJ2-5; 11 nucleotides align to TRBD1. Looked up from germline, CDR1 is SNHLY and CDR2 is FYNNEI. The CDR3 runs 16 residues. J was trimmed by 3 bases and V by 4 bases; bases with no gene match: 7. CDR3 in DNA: TGTGCCAGCAGTGGTCCGGGACAGGGGGATAAAGAGACCCAGTACTTC. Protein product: CASSGPGQGDKETQYF.

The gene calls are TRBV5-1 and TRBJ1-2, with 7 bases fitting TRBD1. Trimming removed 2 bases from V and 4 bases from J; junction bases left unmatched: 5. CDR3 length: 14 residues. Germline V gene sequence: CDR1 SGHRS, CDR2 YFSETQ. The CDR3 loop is CASSFARTGYGYTF. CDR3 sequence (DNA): TGCGCCAGCAGCTTCGCAAGGACAGGCTATGGCTACACCTTC.

The CDR3 region has the DNA TGTGCCAGTAGTATGCGGGAGGGAAGGGATACGCAGTATTTT. Residues: CASSMREGRDTQYF. The V gene is TRBV19, the J gene TRBJ2-3; 9 nucleotides align to TRBD2. The junction had 4 bases not matched to a gene; V was cut back by 3 bases and J by 6 bases. The CDR3 sequence is 14 residues long. CDR1 is LNHDA, CDR2 SQIVND, per germline (reference sequence).

CDR3 protein: CASSSGWGLWYGYTF. CDR3 DNA sequence: TGTGCCAGCAGTTCGGGTTGGGGCCTGTGGTATGGCTACACCTTC. This chain connects TRBV27 to TRBJ1-2, with a tentative D call TRBD1 (5 bases). This CDR3 has 15 amino acids. CDR1 and CDR2 (germline): MNHEY, SMNVEV (reference sequence). V lost 4 bases and J lost 5, with 17 bases in between.

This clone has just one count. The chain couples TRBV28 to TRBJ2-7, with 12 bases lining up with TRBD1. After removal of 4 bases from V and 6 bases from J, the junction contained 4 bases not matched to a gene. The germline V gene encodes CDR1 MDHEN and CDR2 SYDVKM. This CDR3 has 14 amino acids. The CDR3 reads CASSSGQGALEQYF. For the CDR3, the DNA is TGTGCCAGCAGTTCGGGACAGGGGGCCCTCGAGCAGTACTTC.

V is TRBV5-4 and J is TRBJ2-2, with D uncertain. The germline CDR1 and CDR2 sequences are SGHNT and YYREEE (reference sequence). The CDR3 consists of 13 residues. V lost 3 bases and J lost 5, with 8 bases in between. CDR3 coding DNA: TGTGCCAGCAGCTGGCCCCTAACCGGGGAGCTGTTTTTT. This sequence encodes CASSWPLTGELFF.

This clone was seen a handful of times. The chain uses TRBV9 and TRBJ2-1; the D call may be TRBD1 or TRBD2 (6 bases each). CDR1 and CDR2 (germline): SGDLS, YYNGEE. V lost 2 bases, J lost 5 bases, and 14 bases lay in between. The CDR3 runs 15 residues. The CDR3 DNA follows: TGTGCCAGCAGCGTTATCGGGGGCGCGCACAATGAGCAGTTCTTC. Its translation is CASSVIGGAHNEQFF.

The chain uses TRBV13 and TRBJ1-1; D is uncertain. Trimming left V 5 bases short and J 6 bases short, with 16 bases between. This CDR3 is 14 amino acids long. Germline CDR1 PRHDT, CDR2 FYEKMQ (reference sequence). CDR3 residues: CASSLGRSYPEAFF. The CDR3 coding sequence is TGTGCCAGCAGCCTCGGGAGGAGTTACCCTGAAGCTTTCTTT.